The rows below give T cell receptor beta chains drawn from one sample of a study of T cell repertoires in cytomegalovirus infection. Via MiXCR, TCRdb re-called the reads, giving one row per CDR3 protein. The sample contains hundreds of thousands of distinct CDR3 sequences, roughly a third of which appear only once. Source material: PBMCs. These receptors all stem from a human donor in good health (CMV status not recorded). Some clones in this sample may be carry-over from other donors' samples. CDR3s include the opening cysteine and the closing phenylalanine or tryptophan. A D gene is named only where the DNA matches it firmly. Clone size appears in some rows only: once, few, many, or a class for an expanded clone.

size: few; length: 14; J: TRBJ2-1; V: TRBV4-1; D: -; DNA: TGCGCCAGCAGCCAAGAGGGATCATACCTTGAGCAGTTCTTC; CDR3: CASSQEGSYLEQFF
size: many; length: 18; J: TRBJ2-6; V: TRBV12-3/TRBV12-4; D: -; DNA: TGTGCCAGCAGACCCCCCCTTCAGGGATACTCTGGGGCCAACGTCCTGACTTTC; CDR3: CASRPPLQGYSGANVLTF
size: -; length: 12; J: TRBJ1-1; V: TRBV28; D: -; DNA: TGTGCCACCCGAGGACTTGCTCGGAGAGCTTTCTTT; CDR3: CATRGLARRAFF
size: -; length: 13; J: TRBJ2-7; V: TRBV4-2; D: -; DNA: TGTGCCAGCAGCCAAGAGTTCTCCTACGAGCAGTACTTC; CDR3: CASSQEFSYEQYF
size: -; length: 14; J: TRBJ2-2; V: TRBV7-2; D: -; DNA: TGTGCCAGCAGCTCCGGAAAGGGCACCGGGGAGCTGTTTTTT; CDR3: CASSSGKGTGELFF
size: many; length: 15; J: TRBJ1-5; V: TRBV12-3/TRBV12-4; D: -; DNA: TGTGCCAGCAGTCTTAGAGTGGGGGTCAATCAGCCCCAGCATTTT; CDR3: CASSLRVGVNQPQHF
size: -; length: 12; J: TRBJ1-2; V: TRBV15; D: -; DNA: TGTGCCACCAGAAGGGAGAACTATGGCTACACCTTC; CDR3: CATRRENYGYTF
size: -; length: 13; J: TRBJ2-7; V: TRBV10-3; D: TRBD1; DNA: TGTGCCATCAGTGATCAAACAGGGGGCGAGCAGTACTTC; CDR3: CAISDQTGGEQYF
size: -; length: 16; J: TRBJ1-2; V: TRBV6-1; D: -; DNA: TGTGCCAGCAGTGAAGGGTCCCGCGCCCACAACTATGGCTACACCTTC; CDR3: CASSEGSRAHNYGYTF
size: -; length: 14; J: TRBJ2-7; V: TRBV10-3; D: TRBD1; DNA: TGTGCCATCAGTCTGACCGGGACAGGGAACGAGCAGTACTTC; CDR3: CAISLTGTGNEQYF
size: few; length: 13; J: TRBJ1-2; V: TRBV11-2; D: -; DNA: TGTGCCAGCAGCCTCATAGAAAACGCCGGCTACACCTTC; CDR3: CASSLIENAGYTF
size: few; length: 18; J: TRBJ2-1; V: TRBV27; D: TRBD2; DNA: TGTGCCAGCAGTTTAGGTCGTATCGGACTAGCGGGGAAGAATGAGCAGTTCTTC; CDR3: CASSLGRIGLAGKNEQFF
size: many; length: 13; J: TRBJ2-3; V: TRBV7-8; D: -; DNA: TGTGCCAGCAGCGTCACTAGCACAGATACGCAGTATTTT; CDR3: CASSVTSTDTQYF
size: -; length: 15; J: TRBJ1-2; V: TRBV5-5; D: -; DNA: TGTGCCAGCAGCTCCGACCCAGGGAGTAACTATGGCTACACCTTC; CDR3: CASSSDPGSNYGYTF
size: -; length: 12; J: TRBJ1-2; V: TRBV29-1; D: -; DNA: TGCAGCGTTCCCGGGGCGAGGGGTGGCTACACCTTC; CDR3: CSVPGARGGYTF
size: -; length: 13; J: TRBJ2-7; V: TRBV12-3/TRBV12-4; D: -; DNA: TGTGCCAGCAGCCACGGCTGGGGGTACGAGCAGTACTTC; CDR3: CASSHGWGYEQYF
size: few; length: 18; J: TRBJ1-4; V: TRBV7-2; D: -; DNA: TGTGCCAGCAGCTTGAGTACCAGCTCCCGTTCTTATAATGAAAAACTGTTTTTT; CDR3: CASSLSTSSRSYNEKLFF
size: -; length: 13; J: TRBJ2-3; V: TRBV11-2; D: -; DNA: TGTGCCAGCAGCGAGACCCCGGGGCGGGCGCAGTATTTT; CDR3: CASSETPGRAQYF
size: -; length: 15; J: TRBJ2-7; V: TRBV10-3; D: -; DNA: TGTGCCATCAGTGAAGGGTCACTTCCATTCTCCGAGCAGTACTTC; CDR3: CAISEGSLPFSEQYF
size: -; length: 16; J: TRBJ1-5; V: TRBV24-1; D: TRBD1; DNA: TGTGCCACCAGTGCCCGGGACAGGGGCGGGGATCAGCCCCAGCATTTT; CDR3: CATSARDRGGDQPQHF
size: -; length: 13; J: TRBJ2-7; V: TRBV4-2; D: TRBD2; DNA: TGTGCCAGCAGCCCGGGGGGTTCCATCGAGCAGTACTTC; CDR3: CASSPGGSIEQYF
size: few; length: 13; J: TRBJ1-2; V: TRBV9; D: -; DNA: TGTGCCAGCAGCCCCCGGGACATTTGGGGCTACACCTTC; CDR3: CASSPRDIWGYTF
size: few; length: 14; J: TRBJ1-4; V: TRBV12-3/TRBV12-4; D: -; DNA: TGTGCCAGCAGTTTGAGAGGCAATAATGAAAAACTGTTTTTT; CDR3: CASSLRGNNEKLFF
size: few; length: 14; J: TRBJ2-3; V: TRBV28; D: -; DNA: TGTGCCAGCGTAAGTCTACCTAGCACAGATACGCAGTATTTT; CDR3: CASVSLPSTDTQYF
size: -; length: 16; J: TRBJ2-1; V: TRBV29-1; D: -; DNA: TGCAGCGTTGAAGGCGGCGGGTGGAGCTCCTACAATGAGCAGTTCTTC; CDR3: CSVEGGGWSSYNEQFF
size: -; length: 11; J: TRBJ1-1; V: TRBV20-1; D: TRBD1; DNA: TGCAGAGCGACAGGGGACACTGAAGCTTTCTTT; CDR3: CRATGDTEAFF
size: many; length: 15; J: TRBJ2-3; V: TRBV7-8; D: -; DNA: TGTGCCAGCATGGACCGGGGGCGCGGGTTGTTTACGCAGTATTTT; CDR3: CASMDRGRGLFTQYF
size: -; length: 17; J: TRBJ2-4; V: TRBV28; D: TRBD2; DNA: TGTGCCAGCAGTTTATTAGGACTAGCGGGAGGTCGGAACATTCAGTACTTC; CDR3: CASSLLGLAGGRNIQYF
size: few; length: 14; J: TRBJ2-7; V: TRBV7-6; D: TRBD1; DNA: TGTGCCAGCAGTCCCGGGGACAGGGGCTACGAGCAGTACTTC; CDR3: CASSPGDRGYEQYF
size: once; length: 12; J: TRBJ1-2; V: TRBV20-1; D: -; DNA: TGCAGTGCCAGGAGGGGGGACTATGGCTACACCTTC; CDR3: CSARRGDYGYTF
size: few; length: 15; J: TRBJ1-5; V: TRBV19; D: -; DNA: TGTGCCAGTCTTCGATCGGGGGCAGGCAATCAGCCCCAGCATTTT; CDR3: CASLRSGAGNQPQHF
size: few; length: 15; J: TRBJ2-3; V: TRBV28; D: -; DNA: TGTGCCAGCAGTCGGAAGTGGATTCCCACGTATACGCAGTATTTT; CDR3: CASSRKWIPTYTQYF
size: -; length: 15; J: TRBJ1-1; V: TRBV11-1; D: -; DNA: TGTGCCAGCAGCCCTGCCCGGGGATTGTTCACTGAAGCTTTCTTT; CDR3: CASSPARGLFTEAFF
size: -; length: 15; J: TRBJ2-7; V: TRBV11-3; D: -; DNA: TGTGCCAGCAGCACGGGAGGGACAGCCTCCTACGAGCAGTACTTC; CDR3: CASSTGGTASYEQYF
size: -; length: 13; J: TRBJ1-3; V: TRBV12-3/TRBV12-4; D: TRBD1; DNA: TGTGCCACCTATCGGGACAGGGAAAACACCATATATTTT; CDR3: CATYRDRENTIYF
size: -; length: 14; J: TRBJ2-3; V: TRBV9; D: -; DNA: TGTGCCAGCAGCGTAGGGTCTTACACAGATACGCAGTATTTT; CDR3: CASSVGSYTDTQYF
size: few; length: 11; J: TRBJ1-2; V: TRBV12-3/TRBV12-4; D: -; DNA: TGTGCCACCTACGGACAGTTCGGCTACACCTTC; CDR3: CATYGQFGYTF
size: many; length: 13; J: TRBJ2-5; V: TRBV28; D: -; DNA: TGTGCCAGCAGTTTGACAGATCAAGAGACCCAGTACTTC; CDR3: CASSLTDQETQYF
size: -; length: 15; J: TRBJ1-5; V: TRBV4-2; D: -; DNA: TGTGCCAGCAGCCAAGAAGCAGGGAGCAATCAGCCCCAGCATTTT; CDR3: CASSQEAGSNQPQHF
size: -; length: 14; J: TRBJ2-7; V: TRBV28; D: -; DNA: TGTGCCAGCAGTTTTCAGTGGAAGACCTACGAGCAGTACTTC; CDR3: CASSFQWKTYEQYF
size: many; length: 14; J: TRBJ2-5; V: TRBV12-3/TRBV12-4; D: TRBD2; DNA: TGTGCCAGCAGCTTAGGTCTAGCGGAAGAGACCCAGTACTTC; CDR3: CASSLGLAEETQYF